The 4 T cell receptor beta chains below come from one sample, sequenced in a study of glioma-infiltrating T cells. Amplification of TCR alpha and beta CDR3 regions from RNA used iRepertoire nested multiplex PCR. One entry per CDR3 protein results from TCRdb running MiXCR on the multiplex PCR reads. In the table there are roughly 100,000 distinct CDR3 sequences, approximately 42% of which are singletons. The sequencing sample was made of glioma tissue, nonneoplastic brain tissue, or PBMCs (not recorded which). The receptors come from a human donor with low-grade glioma or glioblastoma, undergoing nonglioma brain surgery, or in good health (not recorded which).

This rearrangement joins TRBV6-6 to TRBJ1-2; TRBD1 is a possible D gene (5 bases). Germline V gives CDR1 MNHNY, CDR2 SVGAGI (reference sequence). The CDR3 contains 14 residues. Trimming took off 0 bases at V and 8 bases at J, with 13 bases between the two ends. The CDR3: CASSYSGGGKGYTF. CDR3 sequence (DNA): TGTGCCAGCAGTTACTCTGGCGGGGGGAAAGGCTACACCTTC.

The chain employs TRBV19 and TRBJ2-2; D is unclear. CDR1 LNHDA and CDR2 SQIVND come from the germline V gene (reference sequence). Trimming stripped 5 bases from V and 4 bases from J, with 17 bases between. This CDR3 comprises 16 residues. CDR3 amino acids: CASSSKRRLATGELFF. In DNA, the CDR3 is TGTGCCAGTAGTTCAAAGAGGCGGCTGGCCACCGGGGAGCTGTTTTTT. Looking up the rest from reference TRBV19 and TRBJ2-2 gives the full variable domain: DGGITQSPKYLFRKEGQNVTLSCEQNLNHDAMYWYRQDPGQGLRLIYYSQIVNDFQKGDIAEGYSVSREKKESFPLTVTSAQKNPTAFYLCASSSKRRLATGELFFGEGSRLTVL.

This clonotype has ten or more counts. The rearrangement links TRBV4-2 to TRBJ2-3; D uncertain. The CDR3 runs 16 residues. The germline V gene has CDR1 LGHNA and CDR2 YNFKEQ. V was shortened by 1 base and J by 0 bases, with 11 bases between the two germline ends. CDR3 protein: CASSQGRADSTDTQYF. The CDR3, as DNA: TGTGCCAGCAGCCAAGGGCGCGCGGATAGCACAGATACGCAGTATTTT.

This clonotype was observed at least ten times. This rearrangement joins TRBV3-1 to TRBJ1-2; D call uncertain. The CDR3 length is 17 residues. The V end lost 0 bases, the J end lost 4 bases, and 18 bases lay between the germline ends. From germline, CDR1 is LGHDT and CDR2 YNNKEL (reference sequence). CDR3 amino acids: CASSQDGRQKRTYGYTF. As DNA, the CDR3 is TGTGCCAGCAGCCAAGATGGGCGGCAGAAAAGGACCTATGGCTACACCTTC.